Listed here are 26 T cell receptor beta chains from one sample, sequenced in a study of blood T cell repertoires in COVID-19. Profiled with immunoSEQ multiplex PCR; TCRdb holds only in-frame clones, not every one. Of approximately 350,000 clones in the sample, 80% to 85% were seen once. Sequenced: PBMCs or T cells enriched from blood (not recorded which). These receptors all stem from a woman aged 45 to 65 who had recovered from COVID-19.

CDR3 protein: CASRPSWVRVDGYTF. As DNA, the CDR3 is TGTGCCAGTAGGCCTTCCTGGGTCAGGGTCGATGGCTACACCTTC. The chain has TRBV19 and TRBJ1-2; tentatively, D is TRBD1 (5 bases). The V end was cut by 6 bases, the J end by 6 bases, with 20 bases between. The CDR3 extends over 15 amino acids. Germline values: CDR1 LNHDA, CDR2 SQIVND (reference sequence). Complete variable domain (other parts from reference TRBV19 and TRBJ1-2): DGGITQSPKYLFRKEGQNVTLSCEQNLNHDAMYWYRQDPGQGLRLIYYSQIVNDFQKGDIAEGYSVSREKKESFPLTVTSAQKNPTAFYLCASRPSWVRVDGYTFGSGTRLTVV.

The V call is TRBV19, the J call TRBJ2-6; possible D gene TRBD2, 5 bases. V shed 2 bases and J shed 1 base, with 12 bases lying between them. Germline V gene data show CDR1 as LNHDA and CDR2 as SQIVND (reference sequence). The CDR3 has 17 residues. In DNA form, the CDR3 reads TGTGCCAGTAGTATAAGTCTAGCAGATTCTGGGGCCAACGTCCTGACTTTC. Its protein is CASSISLADSGANVLTF.

This rearrangement joins TRBV5-6 to TRBJ2-7; no clear D. There are 14 residues in the CDR3. Germline loops: CDR1 SGHDT, CDR2 YYEEEE. V dropped 3 bases and J dropped 6 bases, with 16 bases sitting between them. CDR3 amino acids: CASSSTLHPLEQYF. The DNA for the CDR3 is TGTGCCAGCAGCTCGACTCTCCACCCCCTCGAGCAGTACTTC.

This chain connects TRBV7-2 to TRBJ2-7; tentatively, D is TRBD1 (5 bases). V lost 1 base and J 4 bases, leaving 8 bases between the germline ends. The CDR3 extends over 13 amino acids. Germline CDR1 SGHTA, CDR2 FQGNSA. CDR3 sequence (DNA): TGTGCCAGCAGCTTAGAGGGGCGGTACGAGCAGTACTTC. It is translated as CASSLEGRYEQYF.

This clone was seen more than once but under ten times. The chain has TRBV4-3 and TRBJ1-6, with 8 nucleotides matching TRBD1. Germline V gives CDR1 LGHNA, CDR2 YSLEER. There are 16 residues in the CDR3. The trim removed 0 bases at V and 10 bases at J, leaving 8 bases unmatched. The CDR3 DNA is TGCGCCAGCAGCCAAGATCAGGACAGGGATGGCTCACCCCTCCACTTT. Its translation is CASSQDQDRDGSPLHF.

CDR3 nucleotides: TGTGCCAGCAGTGCGGGTGGTGGGCAGTACTTC. Protein product: CASSAGGGQYF. The V call is TRBV25-1, the J call TRBJ2-7; D unclear. CDR1 is MGHDK, CDR2 SYGVNS, per germline. This CDR3 is built from 11 residues. The V end lost 4 bases, the J end lost 9 bases, and 10 bases lay between the germline ends.

The chain joins TRBV27 to TRBJ1-6; TRBD1 aligns across 7 bases. The V gene end was trimmed by 1 base and the J gene end by 8 bases; junction bases not matched to a gene: 8. The germline CDR1 and CDR2 sequences are MNHEY and SMNVEV (reference sequence). This CDR3 has 16 amino acids. In DNA, the CDR3 is TGTGCCAGCAGTTTATTAGGCAGGGGGGTTGATTCACCCCTCCACTTT. It is translated as CASSLLGRGVDSPLHF.

CDR3 residues: CASSHGTGRSEAFF. DNA for the CDR3: TGCGCCAGCAGCCACGGGACAGGCCGGAGTGAAGCTTTCTTT. V usage is TRBV5-1 and J usage is TRBJ1-1; TRBD1 agrees at 8 bases. The CDR3 contains 14 residues. Trimming removed 4 bases from V and 7 bases from J; junction bases left unmatched: 9. The germline V gene has CDR1 SGHRS and CDR2 YFSETQ.

The rearrangement uses TRBV5-8 and TRBJ2-7; 9 bases align to TRBD1. CDR1 and CDR2 from the germline V gene are SGHTS and YDEGEE. The junction had 3 bases not matched to a gene; V was cut back by 5 bases and J by 0 bases. The CDR3 is 14 residues long. CDR3 residues: CASSKGQGSYEQYF. CDR3 nucleotides: TGTGCCAGCAGTAAGGGACAGGGCTCCTACGAGCAGTACTTC.

As DNA, the CDR3 is TGTGCCAGCTCACAGGACAGGGGGTATGGCTACACCTTC. It yields the protein CASSQDRGYGYTF. The chain uses TRBV18 and TRBJ1-2; 10 bases map to TRBD1. The CDR3 sequence is 13 residues long. From germline, CDR1 is KGHSH and CDR2 LQKENI. V shed 4 bases and J 5 bases; nucleotides not matched to a gene: 1.

The rearrangement uses TRBV30 and TRBJ1-4; D might be TRBD1 (6 bases). Trimming shortened V by 0 bases and J by 0 bases, and 8 bases separated the two germline ends. Looked up from germline, CDR1 is GTSNPN and CDR2 is SVGIG (reference sequence). This CDR3 region has 15 residues. CDR3 coding DNA: TGTGCCTGGAGTGTAGGGGGACCAACTAATGAAAAACTGTTTTTT. Its translation is CAWSVGGPTNEKLFF.

This chain links TRBV4-3 with TRBJ2-1; 14 bases are a match to TRBD2. The V gene end was trimmed by 0 bases and the J gene end by 7 bases; junction bases not matched to a gene: 8. The V gene's germline CDR1 is LGHNA and CDR2 YSLEER. The length of the CDR3 is 18 residues. DNA of the CDR3: TGCGCCAGCAGCCAAGAGGGCTCCGGGACTAGCGGGAGTAATGAGCAGTTCTTC. Translated, it gives CASSQEGSGTSGSNEQFF.

This clone was seen more than once but under ten times. The chain recombines TRBV3-1 (or the pseudogene TRBV3-2) with TRBJ2-2, with unresolved D. The CDR3 has 11 amino acids. Germline V lookup: CDR1 LGHDT, CDR2 YNNKEL (reference sequence). Trimming pared 3 bases from V and 6 bases from J, leaving 2 bases between. CDR3 coding DNA: TGTGCCAGCAGCCACGCCGGGGAGCTGTTTTTT. Its translation is CASSHAGELFF.

A single count supports this clone. The V and J genes are TRBV6-2 or TRBV6-3 and TRBJ1-1; D perhaps matches TRBD1 (6 bases). V was pared by 5 bases and J by 4 bases, with 14 bases between. The CDR3 runs 14 residues. Per the germline V gene, CDR1 is MNHEY and CDR2 is SVGEGT. CDR3 DNA sequence: TGTGCCAGCAGTGCGCTACAGGGTCCCACTGAAGCTTTCTTT. Protein: CASSALQGPTEAFF.

This clone turned up a few times. The chain couples TRBV5-1 to TRBJ2-7, with no clear D. This CDR3 has 16 amino acids. V was shortened by 0 bases and J by 0 bases, with 13 bases between the two germline ends. The germline V gene encodes CDR1 SGHRS and CDR2 YFSETQ. The CDR3 DNA is TGCGCCAGCAGCTTGGGTGTTAGCCCGGCCTCCTACGAGCAGTACTTC. It yields the protein CASSLGVSPASYEQYF.

CDR3 sequence: CASSLVTFSSYNEQFF. In DNA, the CDR3 is TGTGCCAGCAGCTTAGTTACCTTTAGCTCCTACAATGAGCAGTTCTTC. This sequence joins TRBV11-1 and TRBJ2-1; D gene uncertain. V was cut by 1 base and J by 0 bases, with 10 bases left in between. This CDR3 region has 16 residues. Germline-derived CDR1 and CDR2 are SGHAT and FQDESV (reference sequence).

The chain combines TRBV3-1 (or the pseudogene TRBV3-2) with TRBJ2-5, with 10 bases that match TRBD2. This CDR3 has 15 residues. The V gene's germline CDR1 is LGHDT and CDR2 YNNKEL (reference sequence). The V and J ends lost 4 bases and 9 bases, in that order; junction bases with no gene match: 11. The CDR3 DNA reads as TGTGCCAGCAGCCGAGAGGTTCTAGCGGGGGAGCCCCAGTACTTC. Protein sequence: CASSREVLAGEPQYF.

This chain uses TRBV3-1 (or the pseudogene TRBV3-2) with TRBJ1-2; D is ambiguous. Germline values: CDR1 LGHDT, CDR2 YNNKEL (reference sequence). The V end was cut by 1 base, the J end by 1 base, with 4 bases between. The CDR3 spans 13 residues. The CDR3 DNA sequence: TGTGCCAGCAGCCAAGGGCATAACTATGGCTACACCTTC. The encoded protein is CASSQGHNYGYTF.

DNA of the CDR3: TGTGCCAGCATTCGCGGAGACTATGGCTACACCTTC. Translating gives CASIRGDYGYTF. The chain joins TRBV7-2 to TRBJ1-2; D gene ambiguous. Germline V gives CDR1 SGHTA, CDR2 FQGNSA. The germline V and J ends were trimmed by 7 bases and 3 bases, with 9 bases remaining between them. The length of the CDR3 is 12 residues.

V is TRBV27 and J is TRBJ1-4; no firm D call. CDR1 is MNHEY, CDR2 SMNVEV, per germline (reference sequence). V was cut by 6 bases and J by 4 bases, with 15 bases left in between. The CDR3 is 15 residues long. CDR3 protein: CASRKQLHGNEKLFF. The CDR3, as DNA: TGTGCCAGCAGAAAACAGCTGCATGGTAATGAAAAACTGTTTTTT. The full variable domain, its missing parts supplied by reference TRBV27 and TRBJ1-4, is EAQVTQNPRYLITVTGKKLTVTCSQNMNHEYMSWYRQDPGLGLRQIYYSMNVEVTDKGDVPEGYKVSRKEKRNFPLILESPSPNQTSLYFCASRKQLHGNEKLFFGSGTQLSVL.

This clone occurred once. The chain recombines TRBV6-5 with TRBJ1-1; D remains ambiguous. V was shortened by 8 bases and J by 1 base, with 14 bases between the two germline ends. Germline CDR1 MNHEY, CDR2 SVGAGI. The CDR3 runs 14 residues. The CDR3 protein is CASVAGNPNTEAFF. The CDR3 DNA reads TGTGCCAGCGTCGCGGGCAACCCGAACACTGAAGCTTTCTTT.

This clone was observed a single time. This chain joins TRBV5-4 and TRBJ1-2; no clear D. Trimming stripped 1 base from V and 5 bases from J, with 12 bases between. Germline-derived CDR1 and CDR2 are SGHNT and YYREEE (reference sequence). The CDR3 loop spans 14 amino acids. Written as DNA, the CDR3 is TGTGCCAGCAGCTTGCGGGGTGACCTTTATGGCTACACCTTC. It translates to CASSLRGDLYGYTF. Complete variable domain (other parts from reference TRBV5-4 and TRBJ1-2): ETGVTQSPTHLIKTRGQQVTLRCSSQSGHNTVSWYQQALGQGPQFIFQYYREEENGRGNFPPRFSGLQFPNYSSELNVNALELDDSALYLCASSLRGDLYGYTFGSGTRLTVV.

This clone was recorded once. The chain recombines TRBV5-1 with TRBJ1-1; D might be TRBD1 (5 bases). V lost 0 bases, J lost 0 bases, and 9 bases lay in between. CDR1 SGHRS and CDR2 YFSETQ come from the germline V gene. This CDR3 has 15 residues. The CDR3 region is CASSLGGGVNTEAFF. The DNA for the CDR3 is TGCGCCAGCAGCTTGGGGGGCGGGGTGAACACTGAAGCTTTCTTT.

The chain recombines TRBV4-3 with TRBJ2-3; 9 bases align to TRBD2. With V trimmed by 1 base and J by 6 bases, 8 bases remained unmatched. From germline, CDR1 is LGHNA and CDR2 YSLEER. There are 16 residues in the CDR3. The CDR3 is CASSQGTLAGSDTQYF. In nucleotides, the CDR3 is TGCGCCAGCAGCCAAGGGACTCTAGCGGGGTCGGATACGCAGTATTTT.

The rearrangement uses TRBV5-1 and TRBJ2-2; possible D gene TRBD2, 5 bases. V gave up 0 bases and J gave up 6 bases, with 18 bases separating them. Germline-derived CDR1 and CDR2 are SGHRS and YFSETQ. The CDR3 length is 17 residues. The CDR3 region has the DNA TGCGCCAGCAGCTTGGTAGAGGGTTGGGGAGTTCCCGGGGAGCTGTTTTTT. It translates to CASSLVEGWGVPGELFF.

The chain's CDR3 is CASRKAAGLGHNEQFF. CDR3 DNA: TGTGCCAGCAGAAAAGCGGCGGGACTAGGCCACAATGAGCAGTTCTTC. The chain is built from TRBV7-9 and TRBJ2-1; 8 bases align to TRBD2. V was pared by 6 bases and J by 5 bases, with 12 bases of the junction left unmatched. Per germline, CDR1 SEHNR and CDR2 FQNEAQ (reference sequence). CDR3 length equals 16 residues. The variable domain in full, completed from reference TRBV7-9 and TRBJ2-1, reads DTGVSQNPRHKITKRGQNVTFRCDPISEHNRLYWYRQTLGQGPEFLTYFQNEAQLEKSRLLSDRFSAERPKGSFSTLEIQRTEQGDSAMYLCASRKAAGLGHNEQFFGPGTRLTVL.